This T cell receptor beta chain was identified during a study of cytomegalovirus exposure and HLA in healthy donors. Germline V CDR1 and CDR2: LNHDA, SQIVND (reference sequence). J gave up 6 bases and V 4 bases, and 2 bases lay outside the gene matches. This CDR3 comprises 12 residues. PCR involved 60 Vbeta and 13 Jbeta primers. The data were produced by immunoSEQ multiplex PCR, yet TCRdb's version contains in-frame clones alone and is incomplete. The repertoire holds 200,000 to 250,000 clones, with 75% to 90% as singletons. A remark on this clone: What it binds is not known.

Study findings and constraints: Analyzed later, most CMV-associated TCR beta chains appeared HLA-restricted. Cytomegalovirus-associated TCR beta chains were listed, numbering some 170. Per a later analysis, HLA-associated TCR beta chains showed more clonal expansion than other, equally common TCR beta chains. While the bulk of TCR sequences proved rare, some public TCRs turned up in many donors.

This chain connects TRBV19 to TRBJ1-2, with 7 nucleotides matching TRBD1. This clonotype originated in a woman aged 40 to 49 in good health and CMV-seronegative. The material sequenced was PBMCs. The CDR3 loop reads CASSRQGNGYTF. The CDR3 DNA reads TGTGCCAGTAGTAGACAGGGAAATGGCTACACCTTC.